Below, one T cell receptor (beta chain) is given with its context. The antigen is unknown. This record belongs to a study of blood T cells in healthy people across ages. Study findings and constraints: It was the long-lived donors that had more naive CD4+ cells and higher diversity than aged donors.

The CDR3 is 14 residues long. Germline CDR1 reads ENHRY; CDR2 reads SYGVKD. Germline trimming cut 7 bases from V and 9 bases from J; bases unmatched to any gene: 9. The second PCR ran roughly 6 to 11 cycles with a sample-barcoded 5' primer and J-beta primers. Each cDNA molecule carried a tag from a template-switch adaptor that contained 12 random nucleotides. One entry per CDR3 protein results from TCRdb running MiXCR on the 5' RACE reads. The table has around 800,000 distinct CDR3 sequences, roughly 60% seen once; the top ten hold around 30%. Drawing of peripheral blood yielded 7.5 to 10 milliliters from each donor. Total RNA extraction produced at least 6 micrograms (per sample) for the study.

The receptor was derived from a man aged 25 to 40 in good health. V gene TRBV10-3 combines with J gene TRBJ2-1; TRBD2 matches 10 bases. The sequenced sample was blood. CDR3 in amino acids: CAITASGSWTEQFF. Here the CDR3 DNA reads TGTGCCATCACCGCTAGCGGGAGTTGGACTGAGCAGTTCTTC.